The 22 T cell receptor beta chains below all came from one sample that was sequenced in a study of cytomegalovirus exposure and HLA in healthy donors. Profiled with immunoSEQ multiplex PCR; TCRdb holds only in-frame clones, not every one. The table shows about 98,000 clones, with around 85% occurring only once. The sequenced sample consisted of PBMCs. Receptors originate from a young woman in good health and CMV-seronegative.

The chain couples TRBV2 to TRBJ2-1; D may be TRBD2 (7 bases). V was cut by 8 bases and J by 10 bases, with 18 bases left in between. The CDR3 totals 13 residues. CDR1 SNHLY and CDR2 FYNNEI come from the germline V gene. The CDR3: CASSGGLNWEQFF. The CDR3 DNA follows: TGTGCCAGCTCGGGGGGCCTCAATTGGGAGCAGTTCTTC.

The chain employs TRBV28 and TRBJ2-1, with 12 bases aligning to TRBD1. Losses at the gene ends were 7 bases for V and 4 bases for J; bases not matched to a gene: 8. The germline V gene encodes CDR1 MDHEN and CDR2 SYDVKM. The length of the CDR3 is 16 residues. The CDR3, as DNA: TGTGCCAGCACCTCGGGACAGGGGGCGACTTACAATGAGCAGTTCTTC. It specifies CASTSGQGATYNEQFF.

The chain carries TRBV15 and TRBJ1-4, with D unresolved. Germline assignment: CDR1 LNHNV and CDR2 YYDKDF (reference sequence). This CDR3 has 16 amino acids. The ends were cut back, 8 bases at V and 3 bases at J, with 19 bases in the middle. The CDR3 DNA reads TGTGCCACCGTGTCGGGCAGGTCGAGGGCTAATGAAAAACTGTTTTTT. Protein: CATVSGRSRANEKLFF. The variable domain in full, completed from reference TRBV15 and TRBJ1-4, reads DAMVIQNPRYQVTQFGKPVTLSCSQTLNHNVMYWYQQKSSQAPKLLFHYYDKDFNNEADTPDNFQSRRPNTSFCFLDIRSPGLGDTAMYLCATVSGRSRANEKLFFGSGTQLSVL.

This clone appeared a few times. The chain employs TRBV15 and TRBJ2-7; D perhaps matches TRBD1 (5 bases). V lost 3 bases and J lost 7, with 19 bases in between. This CDR3 comprises 15 residues. CDR1 is LNHNV and CDR2 is YYDKDF in the germline V gene (reference sequence). CDR3 loop: CATSRSKDSFGEQYF. The CDR3 DNA follows: TGTGCCACCAGCAGGTCGAAAGACAGTTTCGGGGAGCAGTACTTC. Full variable domain (outside the CDR3, taken from reference TRBV15 and TRBJ2-7): DAMVIQNPRYQVTQFGKPVTLSCSQTLNHNVMYWYQQKSSQAPKLLFHYYDKDFNNEADTPDNFQSRRPNTSFCFLDIRSPGLGDTAMYLCATSRSKDSFGEQYFGPGTRLTVT.

The chain employs TRBV19 and TRBJ1-1; no definite D call. V shed 2 bases and J shed 6 bases, with 7 bases lying between them. Germline V gene lookup returns CDR1 LNHDA and CDR2 SQIVND (reference sequence). This CDR3 has 12 amino acids. Here the CDR3 reads CASSIWASEAFF. DNA of the CDR3: TGTGCCAGTAGTATATGGGCGTCTGAAGCTTTCTTT.

This chain links TRBV4-3 with TRBJ2-2, with 10 bases that match TRBD2. With 3 bases clipped from V and 0 bases from J, the junction kept 10 bases outside the gene matches. The CDR3 is made up of 19 amino acids. CDR1 and CDR2 from the germline V gene are LGHNA and YSLEER. CDR3 loop: CASSQWAGLAEANTGELFF. The CDR3 DNA sequence: TGCGCCAGCAGCCAGTGGGCTGGACTAGCGGAGGCGAACACCGGGGAGCTGTTTTTT.

The V and J genes are TRBV27 and TRBJ2-2; 9 bases line up with TRBD2. J lost 4 bases, V lost 2 bases, and 11 bases had no gene match. The length of the CDR3 is 18 residues. The germline V gene has CDR1 MNHEY and CDR2 SMNVEV (reference sequence). CDR3 in amino acids: CASSLGTSWGGITGELFF. DNA of the CDR3: TGTGCCAGCAGTTTAGGGACTAGCTGGGGGGGGATCACCGGGGAGCTGTTTTTT.

This chain connects TRBV4-2 to TRBJ2-7, with 9 bases aligning to TRBD2. Unmatched junction bases numbered 10, after V lost 4 bases and J lost 3 bases. Germline CDR1 is LGHNA and CDR2 is YNFKEQ. The CDR3 sequence is 16 residues long. CDR3 sequence: CASSPSLAGVGYEQYF. The CDR3 DNA is TGTGCCAGCAGCCCTTCCTTAGCGGGGGTAGGCTACGAGCAGTACTTC.

This chain links TRBV11-2 with TRBJ2-7; D gene ambiguous. V lost 0 bases and J lost 1, with 10 bases in between. Germline CDR1 SGHAT, CDR2 FQNNGV. This CDR3 is 15 amino acids long. The CDR3 DNA follows: TGTGCCAGCAGCTTAGATCCTACTGGTTCCTACGAGCAGTACTTC. Residues: CASSLDPTGSYEQYF. The full variable domain, rest sourced from reference TRBV11-2 and TRBJ2-7, is EAGVAQSPRYKIIEKRQSVAFWCNPISGHATLYWYQQILGQGPKLLIQFQNNGVVDDSQLPKDRFSAERLKGVDSTLKIQPAKLEDSAVYLCASSLDPTGSYEQYFGPGTRLTVT.

The chain carries TRBV29-1 and TRBJ1-1; D is ambiguous. The CDR3 totals 11 residues. Per the germline V gene, CDR1 is SQVTM and CDR2 is ANQGSEA. The V gene lost 4 bases and the J gene lost 5 bases, with 8 bases spanning the gap. In nucleotides, the CDR3 is TGCAGCGTTGCTCCGGGAACTGAAGCTTTCTTT. It encodes CSVAPGTEAFF.

The V gene is TRBV29-1, the J gene TRBJ1-2; TRBD1 aligns across 10 bases. Trimming at V came to 5 bases and at J to 5 bases, leaving 8 bases not matched to a gene. Germline CDR1 reads SQVTM; CDR2 reads ANQGSEA. This CDR3 has 14 residues. The CDR3 here is CSVPTGGAWYGYTF. CDR3 bases: TGCAGCGTTCCGACAGGGGGCGCATGGTATGGCTACACCTTC. Full variable domain (outside the CDR3, taken from reference TRBV29-1 and TRBJ1-2): SAVISQKPSRDICQRGTSLTIQCQVDSQVTMMFWYRQQPGQSLTLIATANQGSEATYESGFVIDKFPISRPNLTFSTLTVSNMSPEDSSIYLCSVPTGGAWYGYTFGSGTRLTVV.

V usage is TRBV18 and J usage is TRBJ1-1; D is perhaps TRBD1 (5 bases). The CDR3 has 15 residues. The V end lost 4 bases, the J end lost 0 bases, and 12 bases lay between the germline ends. Germline assignment: CDR1 KGHSH and CDR2 LQKENI. This CDR3 is CASSQTTDLNTEAFF. CDR3 DNA: TGTGCCAGCTCACAGACGACAGACTTGAACACTGAAGCTTTCTTT. The variable domain in full, completed from reference TRBV18 and TRBJ1-1, reads NAGVMQNPRHLVRRRGQEARLRCSPMKGHSHVYWYRQLPEEGLKFMVYLQKENIIDESGMPKERFSAEFPKEGPSILRIQQVVRGDSAAYFCASSQTTDLNTEAFFGQGTRLTVV.

The chain combines TRBV6-1 with TRBJ2-2; 9 bases are shared with TRBD2. Looked up from germline, CDR1 is MNHNS and CDR2 is SASEGT. The CDR3 length is 18 residues. The V and J ends lost 4 bases and 0 bases, in that order; junction bases with no gene match: 9. The CDR3 loop is CASSGPTAGGTNTGELFF. In DNA form, the CDR3 reads TGTGCCAGCAGTGGACCCACAGCGGGAGGAACGAACACCGGGGAGCTGTTTTTT.

V is TRBV7-2 and J is TRBJ2-7; 11 nucleotides align to TRBD2. Germline-derived CDR1 and CDR2 are SGHTA and FQGNSA. The CDR3 contains 14 residues. Trimming took 5 bases from V and 12 from J; bases not matched to a gene: 12. CDR3 protein: CASSALAGDPLGYF. CDR3 coding DNA: TGTGCCAGCAGCGCACTAGCGGGAGACCCCCTCGGGTACTTC.

This chain uses TRBV16 with TRBJ1-4; a weak D match, TRBD1 (5 bases). This CDR3 has 12 amino acids. Trimming left V 0 bases short and J 12 bases short, with 8 bases between. Germline-derived CDR1 and CDR2 are KGHSY and FQNENV. CDR3 protein: CASSQSGRELFF. The CDR3 DNA reads as TGTGCCAGCAGCCAATCGGGGCGAGAACTGTTTTTT.

V usage is TRBV28 and J usage is TRBJ2-7, with no clear D. The CDR3 spans 12 residues. The germline V gene has CDR1 MDHEN and CDR2 SYDVKM. V dropped 6 bases and J dropped 4 bases, with 10 bases sitting between them. The CDR3 sequence is CASRLNSYEQYF. The CDR3 region has the DNA TGTGCCAGCAGGCTTAACTCATACGAGCAGTACTTC. The whole variable domain, filled in from reference TRBV28 and TRBJ2-7, reads DVKVTQSSRYLVKRTGEKVFLECVQDMDHENMFWYRQDPGLGLRLIYFSYDVKMKEKGDIPEGYSVSREKKERFSLILESASTNQTSMYLCASRLNSYEQYFGPGTRLTVT.

This chain connects TRBV14 to TRBJ1-3; D is unclear. This CDR3 spans 12 amino acids. Per germline, CDR1 SGHDN and CDR2 FVKESK. The ends were cut back, 4 bases at V and 9 bases at J, with 10 bases in the middle. The CDR3 DNA follows: TGTGCCAGCAGCCTCATAGAGATCACCATATATTTT. It translates to CASSLIEITIYF.

The chain is built from TRBV5-1 and TRBJ1-5; 8 bases are shared with TRBD1. Trimming took 4 bases from V and 5 from J; bases not matched to a gene: 8. This CDR3 is built from 15 residues. CDR1 and CDR2 from the germline V gene are SGHRS and YFSETQ. The CDR3 is CASSLGTGTDQPQHF. CDR3 in DNA: TGCGCCAGCAGCCTCGGGACAGGTACCGATCAGCCCCAGCATTTT. The variable domain in full, with the rest retrieved from reference TRBV5-1 and TRBJ1-5, is KAGVTQTPRYLIKTRGQQVTLSCSPISGHRSVSWYQQTPGQGLQFLFEYFSETQRNKGNFPGRFSGRQFSNSRSEMNVSTLELGDSALYLCASSLGTGTDQPQHFGDGTRLSIL.

CDR3 region: CASSSQGVAEAFF. As DNA, the CDR3 is TGTGCCAGCAGCTCCCAGGGGGTCGCTGAAGCTTTCTTT. The chain combines TRBV11-2 with TRBJ1-1, with TRBD1 identical over 7 bases. Germline loops: CDR1 SGHAT, CDR2 FQNNGV. J gave up 6 bases and V 4 bases, and 5 bases lay outside the gene matches. The CDR3 extends over 13 amino acids.

The genes are TRBV14 and TRBJ2-1; 9 nucleotides agree with TRBD2. The CDR3 runs to 13 residues. Germline V gives CDR1 SGHDN, CDR2 FVKESK. V was clipped by 3 bases and J by 9 bases; unmatched bases: 3. The CDR3 is CASSQETSGEQFF. The CDR3 nucleotides are TGTGCCAGCAGCCAGGAGACTAGCGGTGAGCAGTTCTTC.

V and J are TRBV7-2 and TRBJ2-1; D is perhaps TRBD1 (6 bases). This CDR3 comprises 14 residues. V lost 5 bases and J lost 5, with 13 bases in between. Germline loops: CDR1 SGHTA, CDR2 FQGNSA. CDR3 nucleotide sequence: TGTGCCAGCAGCCCGGGACACGTGAACAATGAGCAGTTCTTC. This gives the protein CASSPGHVNNEQFF.

The chain couples TRBV2 to TRBJ1-2, with no clear D. Germline V gene sequence: CDR1 SNHLY, CDR2 FYNNEI. This CDR3 region has 13 residues. Deletions cut 7 bases from V and 6 bases from J, with 15 bases between. CDR3 DNA sequence: TGTGCCAGCAACGGGTTCACGGGGAATGGCTACACCTTC. It yields the protein CASNGFTGNGYTF. Full variable domain (remainder filled in from reference TRBV2 and TRBJ1-2): EPEVTQTPSHQVTQMGQEVILRCVPISNHLYFYWYRQILGQKVEFLVSFYNNEISEKSEIFDDQFSVERPDGSNFTLKIRSTKLEDSAMYFCASNGFTGNGYTFGSGTRLTVV.